The 8 T cell receptor beta chains below all came from one sample that was sequenced in a study of cytomegalovirus exposure and HLA in healthy donors. Some clones are missing from TCRdb's copy, which holds only in-frame ones; the method was immunoSEQ multiplex PCR. Found here are 100,000 to 120,000 clones, roughly 89% of them singletons; the top ten hold around 1.9%. The sequencing sample was made of PBMCs. The receptors derive from a woman younger than 30 in good health and CMV-seronegative.

The gene calls are TRBV18 and TRBJ1-2; TRBD1 might be the D (6 bases). CDR1 and CDR2 from the germline V gene are KGHSH and LQKENI. Trimming took off 2 bases at V and 1 base at J, with 11 bases between the two ends. This CDR3 is 15 amino acids long. This CDR3 is CASSPDRSSNYGYTF. The DNA of the CDR3 is TGTGCCAGCTCACCAGACAGGTCCAGTAACTATGGCTACACCTTC.

CDR3 in DNA: TGTGCCAGCAGTTTAGTCAATCCCTATGGCTACACCTTC. This codes for CASSLVNPYGYTF. The chain couples TRBV28 to TRBJ1-2; D call uncertain. CDR1 is MDHEN and CDR2 is SYDVKM in the germline V gene. The CDR3 consists of 13 residues. Trimming stripped 2 bases from V and 4 bases from J, with 8 bases between.

V usage is TRBV11-3 and J usage is TRBJ2-5; 8 bases fit TRBD2. The V and J ends lost 5 bases and 4 bases, in that order; junction bases with no gene match: 3. The germline V gene encodes CDR1 SGHNT and CDR2 YENEEA. The CDR3 sequence is 13 residues long. The CDR3 DNA reads as TGTGCCAGCAGCGCGGCGGGAGGAGAGACCCAGTACTTC. Encoded protein: CASSAAGGETQYF.

The chain links TRBV28 to TRBJ1-6; 7 positions match TRBD1. Germline trimming cut 5 bases from V and 2 bases from J; bases unmatched to any gene: 3. This CDR3 has 15 amino acids. Germline V gene sequence: CDR1 MDHEN, CDR2 SYDVKM. CDR3 residues: CASSQGGPYNSPLHF. Here the CDR3 DNA reads TGTGCCAGCAGTCAGGGGGGCCCCTATAATTCACCCCTCCACTTT.

This chain links TRBV6-6 with TRBJ2-1; 16 bases are shared with TRBD2. The CDR3 covers 14 residues. Germline CDR1 and CDR2: MNHNY and SVGAGI (reference sequence). The J segment lost 16 bases and the V segment lost 5 bases, leaving 8 bases of the junction unmatched. The CDR3 here is CASSLKGLAGGPFF. DNA of the CDR3: TGTGCCAGCAGTCTGAAGGGACTAGCGGGAGGGCCTTTCTTC.

This clone was seen more than once but under ten times. The chain is built from TRBV15 and TRBJ1-2; D uncertain. V lost 0 bases and J 7 bases, leaving 15 bases between the germline ends. Germline-derived CDR1 and CDR2 are LNHNV and YYDKDF (reference sequence). The CDR3 is 15 amino acids. The CDR3 sequence is CATSRDLGRTSGYTF. DNA for the CDR3: TGTGCCACCAGCAGAGATCTTGGGCGGACTAGTGGCTACACCTTC.

This clone has just one count. The CDR3 sequence is CASSPRGGGDQPQHF. The DNA for the CDR3 is TGTGCCAGCTCACCACGCGGCGGGGGAGATCAGCCCCAGCATTTT. This chain connects TRBV18 to TRBJ1-5; D is possibly TRBD1 (5 bases). The germline gives CDR1 KGHSH, CDR2 LQKENI. The CDR3 spans 15 residues. V gave up 1 base and J gave up 5 bases, with 12 bases separating them.

The CDR3 spells CASRPDRGTEAFF. In nucleotides, the CDR3 is TGTGCCAGCAGGCCGGACAGGGGTACTGAAGCTTTCTTT. This chain uses TRBV2 with TRBJ1-1, with TRBD1 matching over 9 bases. Trimming cost V 6 bases and J 5 bases; bases outside gene matches: 4. This CDR3 is 13 amino acids long. Germline values: CDR1 SNHLY, CDR2 FYNNEI.